This T cell receptor (beta chain) was documented in a study of OX40 agonist ivuxolimab in advanced cancers. Notes on the study in general: In general, CD8+ T cells held more expanded clones than CD4+ did, on average.

Autoimmune disease history or systemic immunosuppression meant exclusion. Per germline, CDR1 MNHEY and CDR2 SMNVEV (reference sequence). This CDR3 has 16 residues. The germline V and J ends were trimmed by 5 bases and 1 base, with 18 bases remaining between them. TCRdb keeps only in-frame clones here, not all; method: immunoSEQ multiplex PCR. The sample carries about 51,000 clones, 65% to 85% recorded once. In regard to this clone: Its antigen is unknown.

The sequence derives from an adult with an advanced solid tumor such as melanoma, head and neck, liver or kidney cancer. Sequenced here: CD4+ or CD8+ T cells sorted from blood, sampled in a trial of the OX40 agonist ivuxolimab. V gene TRBV27 combines with J gene TRBJ2-7; D is unresolved. The CDR3 spells CASSISPLPASYEQYF. In nucleotides, the CDR3 is TGTGCCAGCAGTATCTCTCCTTTACCAGCTTCCTACGAGCAGTACTTC.